This is a list of T cell receptor beta chains from one sample in a study of cytomegalovirus exposure and HLA in healthy donors. Produced via immunoSEQ multiplex PCR; TCRdb's table is partial and in-frame only. The sample holds about 130,000 clones, about four fifths seen once. The sequenced sample consisted of PBMCs. The receptor set was obtained from a woman between 40 and 55 years old in good health and CMV-seronegative. The CDR3 runs from the conserved cysteine through the conserved F or W. A D gene is named only where the DNA matches it firmly. Some rows mark clone size as missing; the rest say once, few, many or name a class of expanded clone.

clone_size	d_call	v_call	j_call	cdr3_aa	cdr3_nt
.	.	TRBV10-3	TRBJ1-1	CAISEVGTMNTEAFF	TGTGCCATCAGTGAAGTGGGGACTATGAACACTGAAGCTTTCTTT
.	TRBD1	TRBV7-2	TRBJ2-3	CASSFLGQGVSTDTQYF	TGTGCCAGCAGCTTTTTGGGACAGGGAGTTAGCACAGATACGCAGTATTTT
.	TRBD1	TRBV6-6	TRBJ2-7	CASSTTGVEQYF	TGTGCCAGCAGTACGACAGGGGTCGAGCAGTACTTC
.	.	TRBV19	TRBJ2-7	CASSIPTGDSYEQYF	TGTGCCAGTAGTATCCCGACAGGAGACTCCTACGAGCAGTACTTC
few	TRBD1	TRBV4-3	TRBJ1-2	CASSQADRERLGYGYTF	TGCGCCAGCAGCCAGGCGGACAGGGAGCGGCTAGGATATGGCTACACCTTC
.	TRBD2	TRBV13	TRBJ2-7	CASSKGLGYEQYF	TGTGCCAGCAGTAAAGGACTAGGCTACGAGCAGTACTTC
.	TRBD2	TRBV29-1	TRBJ2-3	CSGGEGRTDTQYF	TGCAGTGGGGGGGAGGGGCGAACAGATACGCAGTATTTT
.	.	TRBV25-1	TRBJ1-3	CASSEAFGENTIYF	TGTGCCAGCAGTGAAGCGTTCGGAGAAAACACCATATATTTT
.	.	TRBV19	TRBJ2-2	CASSPGTGGTTGELFF	TGTGCCAGTAGTCCCGGGACTGGGGGGACCACCGGGGAGCTGTTTTTT
.	.	TRBV11-1	TRBJ1-1	CASSLRYNTEAFF	TGTGCCAGCAGCCTCAGATACAACACTGAAGCTTTCTTT
medium-sized	.	TRBV5-6	TRBJ1-6	CASSLAGEGHNNSPLHF	TGTGCCAGCAGCTTGGCCGGGGAGGGCCATAATAATTCACCCCTCCACTTT
.	.	TRBV6-1	TRBJ2-5	CASRPEVWTQYF	TGTGCCAGCAGGCCCGAGGTGTGGACCCAGTACTTC
.	TRBD1	TRBV27	TRBJ1-1	CASRPTGVRTEAFF	TGTGCCAGCAGACCGACAGGGGTTCGCACTGAAGCTTTCTTT
.	.	TRBV18	TRBJ1-2	CASSPPGQGGYTF	TGTGCCAGCTCACCACCCGGACAAGGAGGCTACACCTTC
.	.	TRBV15	TRBJ1-5	CATSRDVFTGGGQPQHF	TGTGCCACCAGCAGAGATGTCTTTACTGGGGGCGGTCAGCCCCAGCATTTT
.	TRBD1	TRBV11-1	TRBJ1-2	CASTGTGSNYGYTF	TGTGCCAGCACGGGGACAGGGTCTAACTATGGCTACACCTTC
few	.	TRBV11-1	TRBJ2-2	CASSSGAADGELFF	TGTGCCAGCAGCTCCGGCGCCGCGGACGGGGAGCTGTTTTTT
once	TRBD1	TRBV28	TRBJ1-2	CASSPPTGELGYTF	TGTGCCAGCAGCCCCCCGACAGGGGAATTGGGCTACACCTTC
.	.	TRBV5-1	TRBJ2-2	CASSLLATGELFF	TGCGCCAGCAGCTTGCTAGCTACCGGGGAGCTGTTTTTT